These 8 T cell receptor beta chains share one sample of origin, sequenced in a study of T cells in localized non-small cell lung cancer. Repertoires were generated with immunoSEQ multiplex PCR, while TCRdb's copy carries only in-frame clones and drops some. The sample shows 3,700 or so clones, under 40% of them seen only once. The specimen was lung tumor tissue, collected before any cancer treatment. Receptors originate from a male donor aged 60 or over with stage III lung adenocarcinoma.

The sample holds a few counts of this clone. The CDR3 spells CASSYAQGGGGYTF. The CDR3 DNA reads TGTGCCAGCAGTTACGCACAGGGCGGGGGTGGCTACACCTTC. This chain links TRBV6-8 with TRBJ1-2; TRBD1 is a possible D gene (6 bases). Per germline, CDR1 MNHGY and CDR2 SAAAGT. The CDR3 has 14 residues. With 2 bases removed from V and 7 bases from J, the gap between germline ends came to 14 bases.

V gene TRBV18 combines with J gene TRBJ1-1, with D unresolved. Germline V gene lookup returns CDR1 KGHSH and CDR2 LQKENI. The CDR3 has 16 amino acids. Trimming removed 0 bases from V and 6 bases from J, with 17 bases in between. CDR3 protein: CASSPPPDLGFAEAFF. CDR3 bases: TGTGCCAGCTCACCACCGCCGGATCTTGGGTTTGCTGAAGCTTTCTTT.

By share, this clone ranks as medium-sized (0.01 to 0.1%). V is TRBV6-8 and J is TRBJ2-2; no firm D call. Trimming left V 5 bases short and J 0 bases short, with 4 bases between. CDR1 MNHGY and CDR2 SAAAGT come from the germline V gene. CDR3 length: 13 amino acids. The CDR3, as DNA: TGTGCCAGCAGTCCTACGAACACCGGGGAGCTGTTTTTT. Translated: CASSPTNTGELFF.

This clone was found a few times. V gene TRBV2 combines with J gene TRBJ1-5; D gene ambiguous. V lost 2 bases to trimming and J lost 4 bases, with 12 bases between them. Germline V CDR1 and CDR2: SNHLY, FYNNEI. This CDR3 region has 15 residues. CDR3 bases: TGTGCCAGCAGTGAAAATAGGGTTACAAATCAGCCCCAGCATTTT. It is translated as CASSENRVTNQPQHF.

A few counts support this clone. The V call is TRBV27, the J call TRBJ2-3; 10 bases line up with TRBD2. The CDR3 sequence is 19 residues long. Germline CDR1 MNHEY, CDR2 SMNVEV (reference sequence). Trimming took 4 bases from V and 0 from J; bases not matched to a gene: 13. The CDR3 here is CASSYGLAGEIRSTDTQYF. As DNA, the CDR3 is TGTGCCAGCAGTTACGGGCTAGCGGGGGAGATAAGGAGCACAGATACGCAGTATTTT.

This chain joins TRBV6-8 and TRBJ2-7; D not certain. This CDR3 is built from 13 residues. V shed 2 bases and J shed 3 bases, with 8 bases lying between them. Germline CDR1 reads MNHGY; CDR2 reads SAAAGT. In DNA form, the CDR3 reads TGTGCCAGCAGTTACGGCAGCGACTACGAGCAGTACTTC. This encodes CASSYGSDYEQYF.

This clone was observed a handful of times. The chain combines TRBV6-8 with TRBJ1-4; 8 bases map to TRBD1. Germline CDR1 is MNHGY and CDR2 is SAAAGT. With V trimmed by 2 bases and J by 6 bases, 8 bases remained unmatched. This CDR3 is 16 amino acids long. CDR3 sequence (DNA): TGTGCCAGCAGTTACGCCGCTACAGGGGGTTATGAAAAACTGTTTTTT. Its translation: CASSYAATGGYEKLFF.

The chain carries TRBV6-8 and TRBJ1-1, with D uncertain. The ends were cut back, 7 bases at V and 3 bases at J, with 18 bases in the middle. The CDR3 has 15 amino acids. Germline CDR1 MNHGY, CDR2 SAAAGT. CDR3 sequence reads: CASTFEGGTYTEAFF. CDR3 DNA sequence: TGTGCCAGCACCTTCGAGGGAGGAACTTACACTGAAGCTTTCTTT.